This T cell receptor (beta chain) was sequenced during a study of shared clonotypes between healthy human individuals. Using immunoSEQ multiplex PCR, the repertoire was profiled, and TCRdb retains in-frame clones only, with some absent. The sample carries around 1.9 million clones, 80% to 95% recorded once. CD45RO-negative, CCR7-selected cells formed the naive CD8 fraction, which excluded terminally differentiated effector memory CD45RA+ cells. The donor population consisted of healthy HIV-negative adults with no recent acute infections or vaccinations. Each donor was a Caucasian adult residing in Nashville, Tennessee. Germline assignment: CDR1 SGHDT and CDR2 YYEEEE. The CDR3 contains 15 residues. V gave up 0 bases and J gave up 5 bases, with 15 bases separating them.

The chain is built from TRBV5-6 and TRBJ2-7, with a weak D call TRBD2 (6 bases). The clonotype comes from a man between 18 and 29 years old in good health. Some clones in this sample may be carry-over from other donors' samples. Sequenced input: naive CD8+ T cells from PBMCs. The CDR3: CASSLGLPGEDEQYF. The DNA for the CDR3 is TGTGCCAGCAGCTTGGGTCTCCCGGGGGAGGACGAGCAGTACTTC.